The T cell receptor (beta chain) under discussion was sequenced for a study of Graves' ophthalmopathy and Graves' hyperthyroidism. Study summary: The collection of peripheral blood took place at initial diagnosis, before any treatment. General study results and limits: The model forecast ophthalmopathy progression, reaching around 70% sensitivity and around 73% specificity. The 13-signature model separated ophthalmopathy from stable hyperthyroidism at 85% to 90% sensitivity and nearly 82% specificity.

Notes on this clonotype: Antigen: not known.

RNA transcripts yielded amplified TCR beta CDR3 regions. RT-PCR was first run with HTBI primers, then multiplex PCR in a second round. TCRdb re-called the multiplex PCR reads with MiXCR, one entry per CDR3 protein. The profile shows about 230,000 distinct CDR3 sequences, 45% to 55% of them singletons. Those donors who had ophthalmopathy presented with moderate-to-severe activity, a CAS of ≥3, a NOSPECS of ≥4 and a duration under 3 months. The CDR3 runs 15 residues. Trimming pared 5 bases from V and 1 base from J, leaving 14 bases between. The sequence derives from an adult man with Graves' ophthalmopathy. This rearrangement joins TRBV12-3 or TRBV12-4 to TRBJ1-1, with D maybe TRBD1 (6 bases). The sequenced sample was peripheral blood. CDR3 region: CASSPTGHPNTEAFF. The DNA for the CDR3 is TGTGCCAGCAGTCCAACAGGGCACCCGAACACTGAAGCTTTCTTT.